A single sample gave rise to the 2 T cell receptor beta chains below, sequenced in a study of shared clonotypes between healthy human individuals. Sequencing used immunoSEQ multiplex PCR; TCRdb keeps in-frame clones, though not all of them. The profile shows about 1,900,000 clones, about 95% of them singletons. It was CD45RO-negative cells, positively selected for CCR7, that made up naive CD8 cells, with terminally differentiated effector memory CD45RA+ cells excluded. What was sequenced was naive CD8+ T cells sorted from blood. These receptors were collected from a man aged 18 to 35 in good health.

V is TRBV9 and J is TRBJ2-3; TRBD2 aligns across 7 bases. Germline V gives CDR1 SGDLS, CDR2 YYNGEE. CDR3 length: 16 amino acids. The junction had 12 bases not matched to a gene; V was cut back by 4 bases and J by 4 bases. The DNA of the CDR3 is TGTGCCAGCAGCCCCCGGGACGGGGCGGGGGCAGATACGCAGTATTTT. It translates to CASSPRDGAGADTQYF.

On this clone itself: One end of the junction is discordant with germline, which a read error may explain. The chain combines TRBV28 with TRBJ2-7; 8 nucleotides match TRBD1. Germline V CDR1 and CDR2: MDHEN, SYDVKM. The CDR3 contains 13 residues. This chain's CDR3 is CASTTRGPYEQYF. The CDR3 nucleotides are TGTGCCAGCACGACCAGGGGGCCCTATGAGCAGTACTTC.